What follows are 20 T cell receptor beta chains derived from one specimen sequenced in a study of CD8+CD57+ T cells in acquired aplastic anemia. Genomic DNA, the template, was used for profiling of the TCR beta VDJ and CDR3. From the reads, TCRdb called clonotypes with MiXCR, one entry per CDR3 protein. The sample has about 160,000 distinct CDR3 sequences, around 40% seen once. The specimen was sorted CD4+, CD8+, or CD8+CD57+ T cells (not recorded which) from PBMCs. The source is a human donor in good health.

This clonotype showed up many times. The gene calls are TRBV12-3 or TRBV12-4 and TRBJ1-2, with TRBD1 as a possible D gene (6 bases). Between the trimmed V and J ends, which lost 5 bases and 5 bases, there was a span of 15 bases. The CDR3 is made up of 14 amino acids. For the CDR3, the DNA is TGTGCCAGCAGTCCTGGAGGGGGGGCTTATGGCTACACCTTC. This translates into CASSPGGGAYGYTF.

This clonotype was detected many times. The chain employs TRBV5-6 and TRBJ1-2; 7 positions match TRBD1. V lost 3 bases and J lost 2; bases outside the gene matches: 1. The V gene's germline CDR1 is SGHDT and CDR2 YYEEEE. The CDR3 spans 13 residues. CDR3 protein: CASSYRGNYGYTF. CDR3 bases: TGTGCCAGCAGCTACAGGGGAAACTATGGCTACACCTTC.

To note about this clonotype: Since a much larger clone is just one base distant, this may be a read error. V and J are TRBV7-9 and TRBJ1-4, with D possibly matching TRBD1 (6 bases). There are 15 residues in the CDR3. Germline CDR1 SEHNR, CDR2 FQNEAQ (reference sequence). The CDR3 sequence: CASSGRTAQNEKLLF. CDR3 nucleotide sequence: TGTGCCAGCAGCGGCCGGACAGCCCAGAATGAAAAACTGCTTTTT.

Worth noting for this clonotype: Being one base from a much bigger clone, this may be a read error. The rearrangement links TRBV11-2 to TRBJ1-1; D might be TRBD1 (6 bases). Germline V gene data show CDR1 as SGHAT and CDR2 as FQNNGV. This CDR3 is 14 amino acids long. The CDR3 loop reads CASSFPGWDTDAFF. The DNA of the CDR3 is TGTGCCAGCAGCTTCCCAGGATGGGACACTGACGCTTTCTTT. The full variable domain, rest sourced from reference TRBV11-2 and TRBJ1-1, is EAGVAQSPRYKIIEKRQSVAFWCNPISGHATLYWYQQILGQGPKLLIQFQNNGVVDDSQLPKDRFSAERLKGVDSTLKIQPAKLEDSAVYLCASSFPGWDTDAFFGQGTRLTVV.

CDR3 sequence (DNA): TGTGCCAGCAGCAGGGGGAGGGTCGAGCAGTACTTC. It encodes CASSRGRVEQYF. V usage is TRBV2 and J usage is TRBJ2-7; D is possibly TRBD1 or TRBD2 (7 bases each). CDR3 size: 12 residues. Trimming removed 6 bases from V and 6 bases from J, with 12 bases in between. Germline V lookup: CDR1 SNHLY, CDR2 FYNNEI.

This clonotype has a handful of counts. V and J are TRBV2 and TRBJ1-2; 7 nucleotides match TRBD1. The trim removed 9 bases at V and 4 bases at J, leaving 11 bases unmatched. This CDR3 is 14 amino acids long. Germline CDR1 reads SNHLY; CDR2 reads FYNNEI. CDR3 in DNA: TGTGCCAGTAGGGGGACAGCCCGTCTCTATGGCTACACCTTC. Its translation is CASRGTARLYGYTF. The full variable domain, rest sourced from reference TRBV2 and TRBJ1-2, is EPEVTQTPSHQVTQMGQEVILRCVPISNHLYFYWYRQILGQKVEFLVSFYNNEISEKSEIFDDQFSVERPDGSNFTLKIRSTKLEDSAMYFCASRGTARLYGYTFGSGTRLTVV.

The chain links TRBV6-1 to TRBJ1-2; D call uncertain. CDR3 size: 13 residues. V was pared by 8 bases and J by 4 bases, with 14 bases between. The germline V gene encodes CDR1 MNHNS and CDR2 SASEGT. The CDR3 is CASSQNTVYGYTF. The CDR3 DNA sequence: TGTGCCAGCTCCCAAAATACCGTCTATGGCTACACCTTC.

This clonotype was detected once. A read error may account for a junction end that differs from germline. The DNA for the CDR3 is TGTGCCAGCAGTCGTACAGGGGGAGTGTACGAGCAGTACTTC. Translation: CASSRTGGVYEQYF. J is TRBJ2-7 and V is TRBV10-3; 8 bases map to TRBD1. From germline, CDR1 is ENHRY and CDR2 SYGVKD. This CDR3 comprises 14 residues.

The CDR3 DNA is TGTGCCACCAGTGCGTTGGGGACAGATACGCAGTATTTT. Protein product: CATSALGTDTQYF. The V gene is TRBV24-1, the J gene TRBJ2-3; D is ambiguous. Germline loops: CDR1 KGHDR, CDR2 SFDVKD. CDR3 length equals 13 residues. Trimming cost V 5 bases and J 3 bases, with 8 bases left between them.

This chain links TRBV20-1 with TRBJ1-2; weak D call: TRBD1 (6 bases). The CDR3 has 11 amino acids. Looked up from germline, CDR1 is DFQATT and CDR2 is SNEGSKA (reference sequence). V shed 6 bases and J shed 7 bases, with 12 bases lying between them. Here the CDR3 DNA reads TGCAGTGCCCGACAGGCTTTTGGCTACACCTTC. Amino acids: CSARQAFGYTF.

The chain has TRBV12-5 and TRBJ1-1, with TRBD1 matching over 8 bases. CDR3 length equals 15 residues. J gave up 5 bases and V 6 bases, and 11 bases lay outside the gene matches. Germline V gene data show CDR1 as LGHNT and CDR2 as FRNRAP. CDR3 in DNA: TGTGCTAGTGGATATCAGGGGGCTTTGAGGACTGAAGCTTTCTTT. Residues: CASGYQGALRTEAFF.

The chain recombines TRBV5-4 with TRBJ1-2; D may be TRBD1 (5 bases). The CDR3 extends over 15 amino acids. Trimming shortened V by 0 bases and J by 8 bases, and 17 bases separated the two germline ends. Germline-derived CDR1 and CDR2 are SGHNT and YYREEE (reference sequence). The CDR3 reads CASSLVGGEVRGYTF. In nucleotides, the CDR3 is TGTGCCAGCAGCTTGGTAGGAGGGGAAGTGCGCGGCTACACCTTC. Based on the CDR3 plus reference TRBV5-4 and TRBJ1-2, the full variable domain is ETGVTQSPTHLIKTRGQQVTLRCSSQSGHNTVSWYQQALGQGPQFIFQYYREEENGRGNFPPRFSGLQFPNYSSELNVNALELDDSALYLCASSLVGGEVRGYTFGSGTRLTVV.

Details on this clonotype: One end of the junction is discordant with germline, which a read error may explain. The V and J genes are TRBV24-1 and TRBJ2-2; D uncertain. This CDR3 is 14 amino acids long. CDR1 is KGHDR, CDR2 SFDVKD, per germline. The CDR3 nucleotides are TGCGCCACCAGTGATGTTGGCAACACCGGGGAGCTGTTTTTT. Protein: CATSDVGNTGELFF.

This sequence joins TRBV12-3 or TRBV12-4 and TRBJ1-5; D is undetermined. V lost 2 bases and J 0 bases, leaving 8 bases between the germline ends. CDR3 size: 15 residues. The CDR3 spells CASSLSHISNQPQHF. As DNA, the CDR3 is TGTGCCAGCAGTTTAAGTCATATTAGCAATCAGCCCCAGCATTTT.

At least ten counts were recorded for this clonotype. The chain couples TRBV9 to TRBJ2-7; D is tentatively TRBD1 or TRBD2 (5 bases each). The CDR3 has 14 residues. Looked up from germline, CDR1 is SGDLS and CDR2 is YYNGEE. V lost 3 bases, J lost 3 bases, and 13 bases lay in between. CDR3 nucleotide sequence: TGTGCCAGCAGCGCCGGGACGGAGATCTACGAGCAGTACTTC. Its translation is CASSAGTEIYEQYF.

The chain couples TRBV24-1 to TRBJ2-5; D is possibly TRBD1 (6 bases). Germline V gene data show CDR1 as KGHDR and CDR2 as SFDVKD. This CDR3 comprises 15 residues. V lost 4 bases and J 3 bases, leaving 14 bases between the germline ends. CDR3 coding DNA: TGTGCCACCAGTGAATCGGGACACTCAAAAGAGACCCAGTACTTC. This sequence encodes CATSESGHSKETQYF.

The rearrangement links TRBV19 to TRBJ2-1, with D possibly matching TRBD1 (6 bases). CDR1 is LNHDA, CDR2 SQIVND, per germline (reference sequence). The CDR3 loop spans 14 amino acids. With 6 bases removed from V and 4 bases from J, the gap between germline ends came to 13 bases. The CDR3 sequence is CASSTGRRYNEQFF. As DNA, the CDR3 is TGTGCCAGTAGCACAGGGCGAAGGTACAATGAGCAGTTCTTC.

This clonotype was detected many times. This chain connects TRBV7-2 to TRBJ1-1; D is ambiguous. The CDR3 extends over 12 amino acids. From germline, CDR1 is SGHTA and CDR2 FQGNSA. V was cut by 6 bases and J by 5 bases, with 10 bases left in between. The CDR3 DNA reads as TGTGCCAGCAGACTCCAAGGGACTGAAGCTTTCTTT. Translated, it gives CASRLQGTEAFF.

Many counts were recorded for this clonotype. The chain is built from TRBV20-1 and TRBJ2-2; D is ambiguous. The ends were cut back, 1 base at V and 7 bases at J, with 10 bases in the middle. The CDR3 spans 13 residues. The germline V gene has CDR1 DFQATT and CDR2 SNEGSKA (reference sequence). In DNA, the CDR3 is TGCAGTGCTAGAGGGTCGACGAACGGGGAGCTGTTTTTT. This gives the protein CSARGSTNGELFF.

In this sample, this clonotype turned up many times. The chain uses TRBV11-2 and TRBJ2-3; 9 positions agree with TRBD2. Germline assignment: CDR1 SGHAT and CDR2 FQNNGV. The V segment lost 2 bases and the J segment 2 bases; nucleotides outside the gene matches: 5. This CDR3 comprises 16 residues. CDR3: CASSLTSGGPTDTQYF. For the CDR3, the DNA is TGTGCCAGCAGCTTAACCAGCGGGGGGCCCACAGATACGCAGTATTTT. Supplemented by reference TRBV11-2 and TRBJ2-3, the full variable domain reads EAGVAQSPRYKIIEKRQSVAFWCNPISGHATLYWYQQILGQGPKLLIQFQNNGVVDDSQLPKDRFSAERLKGVDSTLKIQPAKLEDSAVYLCASSLTSGGPTDTQYFGPGTRLTVL.